This entry lists 9 T cell receptor beta chains sequenced from one sample in a study of T-cell memory formation after mild COVID-19. TCRdb re-called the 5' RACE reads with MiXCR, one entry per CDR3 protein. The top ten clones hold roughly 8% of a sample with about 560,000 distinct CDR3 sequences, 17% of them seen once. Sequencing was done on a sample of PBMCs or a T cell subset sorted from them (not recorded which). Source of these receptors: an adult woman who had mild COVID-19 (a few samples of this study predate the infection). Cell type and time point are not known.

The table lists this clonotype with a few counts. The rearrangement uses TRBV28 and TRBJ2-7; a possible D gene is TRBD1 (7 bases). The CDR3 covers 15 residues. V dropped 6 bases and J dropped 1 base, with 16 bases sitting between them. Germline V gene sequence: CDR1 MDHEN, CDR2 SYDVKM. Here the CDR3 DNA reads TGTGCCAGCAGGGAGGAGGGACAGCGTTCCTACGAGCAGTACTTC. Protein sequence: CASREEGQRSYEQYF.

V usage is TRBV20-1 and J usage is TRBJ2-5; 9 nucleotides agree with TRBD1. The CDR3 is made up of 15 amino acids. CDR1 is DFQATT and CDR2 is SNEGSKA in the germline V gene (reference sequence). The trim removed 5 bases at V and 2 bases at J, leaving 9 bases unmatched. CDR3 bases: TGCAGTGCTGGGAAGACAGGGGGGAATCAAGAGACCCAGTACTTC. Residues: CSAGKTGGNQETQYF.

This clonotype showed up just a few times. The genes are TRBV6-5 and TRBJ2-1; TRBD1 aligns across 9 bases. J lost 10 bases, V lost 4 bases, and 8 bases had no gene match. Germline CDR1 and CDR2: MNHEY and SVGAGI. The CDR3 covers 14 residues. The CDR3 DNA follows: TGTGCCAGCAGTTCCGGGACAGGGTATGGAGAGCAGTTCTTC. Translating it yields CASSSGTGYGEQFF.

A few counts support this clonotype. CDR3 nucleotide sequence: TGCGCCAGCGGGAAGGAAGAGACCCAGTACTTC. Translating it yields CASGKEETQYF. This chain connects TRBV5-1 to TRBJ2-5; D not resolved. This CDR3 spans 11 amino acids. The germline V and J ends were trimmed by 7 bases and 3 bases, with 7 bases remaining between them. Germline CDR1 is SGHRS and CDR2 is YFSETQ. Supplemented by reference TRBV5-1 and TRBJ2-5, the full variable domain reads KAGVTQTPRYLIKTRGQQVTLSCSPISGHRSVSWYQQTPGQGLQFLFEYFSETQRNKGNFPGRFSGRQFSNSRSEMNVSTLELGDSALYLCASGKEETQYFGPGTRLLVL.

In its sample, this clonotype was seen a few times. The J gene is TRBJ1-2, the V gene TRBV30, with TRBD1 as a possible D gene (5 bases). The CDR3 runs 12 residues. Trimming took off 6 bases at V and 8 bases at J, with 16 bases between the two ends. Germline CDR1 reads GTSNPN; CDR2 reads SVGIG (reference sequence). The CDR3 loop is CACRGNRRGYTF. Here the CDR3 DNA reads TGTGCCTGCCGGGGGAACAGACGGGGCTACACCTTC.

V usage is TRBV7-6 and J usage is TRBJ2-7, with D perhaps being TRBD1 or TRBD2 (5 bases each). The CDR3 runs 16 residues. The germline V gene has CDR1 SGHVS and CDR2 FNYEAQ. Trimming stripped 5 bases from V and 3 bases from J, with 20 bases between. The CDR3 bases are TGTGCCAGCAGCCCTGGACTGGCGATGGGGCTCTACGAGCAGTACTTC. This sequence encodes CASSPGLAMGLYEQYF.

The CDR3 DNA reads TGTGCCAGCAGCTTCGAGACAGGATGGGTGGAAGCTTTCTTT. Translating gives CASSFETGWVEAFF. The chain uses TRBV7-9 and TRBJ1-1; D may be TRBD1 (6 bases). V dropped 3 bases and J dropped 8 bases, with 16 bases sitting between them. CDR1 SEHNR and CDR2 FQNEAQ come from the germline V gene (reference sequence). This CDR3 contains 14 residues. Drawing the rest from reference TRBV7-9 and TRBJ1-1, the complete variable domain is DTGVSQNPRHKITKRGQNVTFRCDPISEHNRLYWYRQTLGQGPEFLTYFQNEAQLEKSRLLSDRFSAERPKGSFSTLEIQRTEQGDSAMYLCASSFETGWVEAFFGQGTRLTVV.

This clonotype was recorded a few times. CDR3 loop: CASSLQTSVTYGYTF. The CDR3 DNA reads TGTGCCAGCAGTTTACAGACCTCCGTAACCTATGGCTACACCTTC. The rearrangement links TRBV12-3 or TRBV12-4 to TRBJ1-2; D gene uncertain. V was clipped by 2 bases and J by 4 bases, with 14 bases between them. The CDR3 runs 15 residues.

Only a few counts were recorded for this clonotype. This chain uses TRBV5-1 with TRBJ2-2; TRBD2 is a possible D gene (6 bases). The CDR3 is made up of 16 amino acids. In germline, CDR1 is SGHRS, CDR2 YFSETQ. The V gene lost 0 bases and the J gene lost 2 bases, with 11 bases spanning the gap. CDR3 region: CASSLAAGINTGELFF. The CDR3 DNA reads TGCGCCAGCAGCTTGGCCGCGGGGATTAACACCGGGGAGCTGTTTTTT.